This TCR beta chain was recorded in a study of long-term antiretroviral therapy in people with HIV. Study-wide findings and caveats: Post-ART diversity increased but stayed below transplant donor controls. It was observed that HIV repertoires exhibited narrower CDR3 length ranges than controls.

Regarding this clone: Its target is not known.

The libraries were made with immunoSEQ v3.0 at survey level. The protocol was immunoSEQ multiplex PCR, while the TCRdb copy is restricted to in-frame clones and leaves out a portion. Among 30,000 to 45,000 clones listed, 75% to 85% were seen once. The germline V gene has CDR1 LGHNA and CDR2 YNFKEQ. This CDR3 region has 15 residues. V lost 2 bases and J lost 2, with 13 bases in between. HIV-positive participants were all treated in the United States. The sample consisted of unsorted PBMCs, taken 3.4 years after starting antiretroviral therapy. The clonotype comes from a man under 40 with HIV. The gene calls are TRBV4-2 and TRBJ2-7, with a weak D call TRBD1 (6 bases). The CDR3 region is CASSQNDRMTYEQYF. Here the CDR3 DNA reads TGTGCCAGCAGCCAAAACGACAGGATGACCTACGAGCAGTACTTC.